The 11 T cell receptor beta chains below all came from one sample that was sequenced in a study of blood T cell repertoires in COVID-19. This table comes from immunoSEQ multiplex PCR, and its TCRdb copy is limited to in-frame clones, with some not included. The sample records a few hundred thousand clones, about 83% being singletons. Input material: peripheral blood. Receptors were obtained from a woman aged 50 to 60 with acute or convalescent COVID-19.

This clone was detected only once. The chain uses TRBV6-5 and TRBJ1-6; TRBD1 aligns across 10 bases. Germline V gene data show CDR1 as MNHEY and CDR2 as SVGAGI. With 6 bases clipped from V and 7 bases from J, the junction kept 3 bases outside the gene matches. This CDR3 region has 14 residues. The chain's CDR3 is CASRMGQGNSPLHF. In DNA form, the CDR3 reads TGTGCCAGCAGGATGGGACAGGGGAATTCACCCCTCCACTTT.

V is TRBV3-1 (or the pseudogene TRBV3-2) and J is TRBJ1-2, with D possibly matching TRBD1 (5 bases). The ends were cut back, 2 bases at V and 5 bases at J, with 27 bases in the middle. This CDR3 contains 19 residues. Germline V gene sequence: CDR1 LGHDT, CDR2 YNNKEL (reference sequence). CDR3 bases: TGTGCCAGCAGCCAACCGGGCCGGCACGGGGGAGGGTTAAGATATGGCTACACCTTC. The encoded protein is CASSQPGRHGGGLRYGYTF.

The rearrangement uses TRBV18 and TRBJ2-5; the match to TRBD2 covers 11 bases. V was clipped by 3 bases and J by 1 base; unmatched bases: 4. The CDR3 covers 16 residues. Looked up from germline, CDR1 is KGHSH and CDR2 is LQKENI. Here the CDR3 reads CASSPKTSGIQETQYF. In DNA, the CDR3 is TGTGCCAGCTCACCGAAGACTAGCGGGATCCAAGAGACCCAGTACTTC.

This chain joins TRBV3-1 (or the pseudogene TRBV3-2) and TRBJ2-1; possible D gene TRBD2, 7 bases. The CDR3 loop spans 14 amino acids. Between the trimmed V and J ends, which lost 6 bases and 1 base, there was a span of 10 bases. Looked up from germline, CDR1 is LGHDT and CDR2 is YNNKEL (reference sequence). CDR3 loop: CASRGGGSYNEQFF. In nucleotides, the CDR3 is TGTGCCAGCAGGGGAGGGGGATCCTACAATGAGCAGTTCTTC.

This chain uses TRBV10-3 with TRBJ1-6, with D possibly TRBD1 on 6 matching bases. V was shortened by 0 bases and J by 6 bases, with 9 bases between the two germline ends. The CDR3 contains 15 residues. Germline assignment: CDR1 ENHRY and CDR2 SYGVKD. Here the CDR3 DNA reads TGTGCCATCAGTGAGTCGGGGGCGCGTAATTCACCCCTCCACTTT. Its translation is CAISESGARNSPLHF.

The rearrangement uses TRBV10-3 and TRBJ1-4, with 9 bases aligning to TRBD1. Trimming took 11 bases from V and 6 from J; bases not matched to a gene: 7. The CDR3 extends over 13 amino acids. The V gene's germline CDR1 is ENHRY and CDR2 SYGVKD. CDR3: CASRGQGDEKLFF. CDR3 coding DNA: TGTGCCTCCAGGGGACAGGGAGATGAAAAACTGTTTTTT.

A note on this clone: The germline gene is not matched at one end of the junction; a read error may be the cause. This chain uses TRBV7-7 with TRBJ2-2, with D possibly TRBD2 on 5 matching bases. CDR3 size: 13 residues. CDR1 and CDR2 (germline): SSHAT, FNYEAQ (reference sequence). The CDR3 sequence: CASSFQLAGELFF. DNA for the CDR3: TGTGCTAGCAGCTTCCAACTAGCCGGGGAGCTGTTTTTT.

The chain joins TRBV19 to TRBJ2-7; TRBD1 matches at 7 bases. The CDR3 is made up of 14 amino acids. Germline V gene lookup returns CDR1 LNHDA and CDR2 SQIVND (reference sequence). V lost 5 bases, J lost 5 bases, and 9 bases stayed unmatched. The CDR3 DNA is TGTGCCAGTAGTGTTATGACAGGGCCCAACGAGCAGTACTTC. Its translation: CASSVMTGPNEQYF.

The sample holds one count of this clone. The chain carries TRBV7-2 and TRBJ1-6, with a tentative D call TRBD1 (5 bases). Per germline, CDR1 SGHTA and CDR2 FQGNSA. V was shortened by 1 base and J by 9 bases, with 10 bases between the two germline ends. This CDR3 has 14 amino acids. Here the CDR3 DNA reads TGTGCCAGCAGCTTAGTCCAGGGCATTTCACCCCTCCACTTT. It is translated as CASSLVQGISPLHF.

The rearrangement joins TRBV11-2 to TRBJ1-6; tentative D call: TRBD1 (5 bases). Per germline, CDR1 SGHAT and CDR2 FQNNGV. V lost 1 base and J lost 4, with 8 bases in between. This CDR3 contains 15 residues. The CDR3 nucleotides are TGTGCCAGCAGCTTAGTCGGACAATATAATTCACCCCTCCACTTT. It codes for CASSLVGQYNSPLHF.

The chain joins TRBV9 to TRBJ1-6; D ambiguous. The CDR3 covers 16 residues. V lost 3 bases and J lost 10, with 20 bases in between. Germline V gene lookup returns CDR1 SGDLS and CDR2 YYNGEE. Here the CDR3 DNA reads TGTGCCAGCAGCGGGGCCTCGACGGGGATGGGGTCACCCCTCCACTTT. This translates into CASSGASTGMGSPLHF.